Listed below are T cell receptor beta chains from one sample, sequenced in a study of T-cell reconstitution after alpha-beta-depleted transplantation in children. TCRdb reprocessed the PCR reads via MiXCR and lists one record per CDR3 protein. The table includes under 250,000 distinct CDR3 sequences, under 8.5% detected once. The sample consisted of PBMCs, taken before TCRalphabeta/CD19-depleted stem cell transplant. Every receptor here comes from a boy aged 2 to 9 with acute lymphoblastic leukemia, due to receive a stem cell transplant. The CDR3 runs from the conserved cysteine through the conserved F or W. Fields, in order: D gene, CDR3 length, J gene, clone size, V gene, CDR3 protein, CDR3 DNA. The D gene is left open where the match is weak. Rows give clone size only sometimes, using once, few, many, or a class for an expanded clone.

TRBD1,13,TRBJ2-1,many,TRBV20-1,CSALDREYNEQFF,TGCAGTGCTCTGGACAGGGAGTACAATGAGCAGTTCTTC
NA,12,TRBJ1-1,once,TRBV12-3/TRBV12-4,CVSRSTNAEAFF,TGTGTCAGCAGATCTACCAACGCTGAAGCTTTCTTT
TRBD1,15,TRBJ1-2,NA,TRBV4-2,CASSQDFGTGDGYTF,TGTGCCAGCAGCCAAGATTTCGGGACAGGGGACGGCTACACCTTC
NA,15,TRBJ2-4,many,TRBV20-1,CSATDPAGDKNIQYF,TGCAGTGCTACAGATCCGGCAGGGGACAAAAACATTCAGTACTTC
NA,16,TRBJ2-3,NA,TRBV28,CASSVGAGPSTDTQYF,TGTGCCAGCAGCGTGGGGGCGGGCCCTAGCACAGATACGCAGTATTTT
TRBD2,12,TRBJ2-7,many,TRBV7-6,CASSLGGGEQYF,TGTGCCAGCAGCTTAGGGGGGGGAGAGCAGTACTTC
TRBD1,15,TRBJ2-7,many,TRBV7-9,CASSATGGQGYEQYF,TGTGCCAGCAGCGCAACCGGTGGACAGGGCTACGAGCAGTACTTC
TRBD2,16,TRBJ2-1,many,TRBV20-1,CSAKNLAGVSYNEQFF,TGCAGTGCTAAAAATTTAGCGGGGGTCTCCTACAATGAGCAGTTCTTC
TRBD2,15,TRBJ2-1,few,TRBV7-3,CASSEKRGPHDEQFF,TGTGCCAGCAGCGAAAAGCGGGGGCCCCACGATGAGCAGTTCTTC
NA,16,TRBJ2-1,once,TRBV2,CAISESLGGGDNEQFF,TGTGCCATCAGTGAATCCCTGGGGGGCGGAGACAATGAGCAGTTCTTC
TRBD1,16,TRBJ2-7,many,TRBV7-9,CASSTRRTGQANEQYF,TGTGCCAGCAGCACAAGGAGGACAGGGCAAGCGAACGAGCAGTACTTC
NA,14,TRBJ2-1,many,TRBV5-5,CASRYDNAYNEQFF,TGTGCCAGCAGATACGACAACGCCTACAATGAGCAGTTCTTC
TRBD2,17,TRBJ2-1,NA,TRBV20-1,CSAVNSGGALSYNEQFF,TGCAGTGCTGTTAATAGCGGGGGGGCTTTATCCTACAATGAGCAGTTCTTC
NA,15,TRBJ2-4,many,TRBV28,CASSRNRFGKNIQYF,TGTGCCAGCAGTCGGAACCGCTTCGGCAAAAACATTCAGTACTTC
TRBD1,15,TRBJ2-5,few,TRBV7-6,CASSSTGTVMETQYF,TGTGCCAGCAGCTCGACCGGGACAGTGATGGAGACCCAGTACTTC
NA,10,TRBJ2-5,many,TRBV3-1,CASSQVTQYF,TGTGCCAGCAGCCAAGTGACCCAGTACTTC
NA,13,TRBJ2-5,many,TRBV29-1,CSVDLGIGETQYF,TGCAGCGTTGATCTGGGAATCGGGGAGACCCAGTACTTC
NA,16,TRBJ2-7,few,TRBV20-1,CSAHPLEGHLSYEQYF,TGCAGTGCGCACCCACTGGAGGGACACCTTTCCTACGAGCAGTACTTC
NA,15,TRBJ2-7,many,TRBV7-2,CASSRPLARTYEQYF,TGTGCCAGCAGCCGCCCACTGGCGCGGACCTACGAGCAGTACTTC
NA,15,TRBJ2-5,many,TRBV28,CASSLGRSGQETQYF,TGTGCCAGCAGTCTGGGGCGTAGCGGCCAAGAGACCCAGTACTTC
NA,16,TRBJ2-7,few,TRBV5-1,CASSAQQGVLTYEQYF,TGCGCCAGCAGCGCCCAACAGGGAGTGCTAACCTACGAGCAGTACTTC
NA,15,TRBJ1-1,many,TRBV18,CASSQARVGNTEAFF,TGTGCCAGCTCACAAGCCAGGGTGGGGAACACTGAAGCTTTCTTT
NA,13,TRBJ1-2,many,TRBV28,CASTSISSYGYTF,TGTGCCAGCACCTCCATATCTTCCTATGGCTACACCTTC
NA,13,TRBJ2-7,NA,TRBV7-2,CASSSLRQVEQYF,TGTGCCAGCAGCTCACTACGACAGGTGGAGCAGTACTTC
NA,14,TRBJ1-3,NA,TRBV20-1,CSASARGAGNTIYF,TGCAGTGCTAGTGCACGGGGGGCCGGAAACACCATATATTTT
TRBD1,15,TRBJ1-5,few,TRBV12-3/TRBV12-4,CASREGAALNQPQHF,TGTGCCAGCCGGGAGGGGGCCGCCCTCAATCAGCCCCAGCATTTT
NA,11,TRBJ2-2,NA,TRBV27,CASGPSGELFF,TGTGCCAGCGGTCCTAGTGGGGAGCTGTTTTTT
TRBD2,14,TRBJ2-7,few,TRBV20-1,CSAAGLAGLYEQYF,TGCAGTGCTGCAGGACTAGCGGGCCTCTACGAGCAGTACTTC
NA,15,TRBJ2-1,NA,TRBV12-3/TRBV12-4,CASSLRDRSYNEQFF,TGTGCCAGCAGCCTCCGGGACCGATCCTACAATGAGCAGTTCTTC
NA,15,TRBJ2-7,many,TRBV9,CASSAGTDTIYEQYF,TGTGCCAGCAGCGCCGGGACCGATACCATCTACGAGCAGTACTTC
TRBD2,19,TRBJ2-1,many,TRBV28,CASSSRSGTDLDLYNEQFF,TGTGCCAGCAGTTCCCGTAGCGGGACTGATTTGGATTTGTACAATGAGCAGTTCTTC
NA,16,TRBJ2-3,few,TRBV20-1,CSARDVVRGARDTQYF,TGCAGTGCTAGAGATGTAGTGAGGGGGGCCAGAGATACGCAGTATTTT
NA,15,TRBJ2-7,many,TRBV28,CASSHSGTTRYEQYF,TGTGCCAGCAGCCATTCCGGGACAACTCGCTACGAGCAGTACTTC
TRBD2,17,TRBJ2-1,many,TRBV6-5,CASSYPQLAKSYNEQFF,TGTGCCAGCAGTTACCCCCAACTAGCGAAATCCTACAATGAGCAGTTCTTC
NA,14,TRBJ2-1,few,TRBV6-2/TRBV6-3,CATRPGSSYNEQFF,TGTGCCACTAGGCCGGGAAGCTCCTACAATGAGCAGTTCTTC
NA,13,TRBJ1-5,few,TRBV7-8,CASSRRGNQPQHF,TGTGCCAGCAGCCGAAGGGGCAATCAGCCCCAGCATTTT
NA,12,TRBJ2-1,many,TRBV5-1,CASEGGADEQFF,TGCGCCAGCGAGGGCGGTGCGGATGAGCAGTTCTTC
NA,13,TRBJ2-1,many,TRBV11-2,CASSPARGGEQFF,TGTGCCAGCAGCCCCGCCCGTGGGGGTGAGCAGTTCTTC
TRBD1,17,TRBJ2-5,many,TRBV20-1,CSATPRDRHLLQETQYF,TGCAGTGCTACCCCCAGGGACAGACACCTTTTACAAGAGACCCAGTACTTC
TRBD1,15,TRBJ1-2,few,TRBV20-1,CSASDRGKSNYGYTF,TGCAGTGCCTCTGACAGGGGGAAGTCTAACTATGGCTACACCTTC
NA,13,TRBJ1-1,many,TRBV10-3,CAISEDRPYEAFF,TGTGCCATCAGCGAGGACAGACCCTACGAAGCTTTCTTT
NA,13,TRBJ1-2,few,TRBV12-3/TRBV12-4,CASSSGQSDGYTF,TGTGCCAGCAGTTCCGGCCAATCCGATGGCTACACCTTC
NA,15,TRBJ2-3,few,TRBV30,CAWSAGQTNTDTQYF,TGTGCCTGGAGTGCCGGACAGACCAACACAGATACGCAGTATTTT
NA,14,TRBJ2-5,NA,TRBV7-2,CASSLFPGTETQYF,TGTGCCAGCAGCTTATTCCCCGGGACGGAGACCCAGTACTTC
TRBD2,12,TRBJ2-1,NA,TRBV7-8,CASSLEAGRGSF,TGTGCCAGCAGCTTAGAAGCGGGGAGGGGATCCTTC
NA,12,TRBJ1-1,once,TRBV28,CASGGGDTEAFF,TGTGCGAGTGGGGGGGGGGACACTGAAGCTTTCTTT
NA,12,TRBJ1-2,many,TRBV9,CASSVDSYGYTF,TGTGCCAGCAGCGTAGACAGCTATGGCTACACCTTC
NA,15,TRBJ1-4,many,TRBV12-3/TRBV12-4,CASSYEGNPDEKLFF,TGTGCCAGCAGTTATGAGGGGAATCCGGATGAAAAACTGTTTTTT
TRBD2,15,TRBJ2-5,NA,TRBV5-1,CASSSSGGAEETQYF,TGTGCCAGCAGCTCTAGCGGGGGGGCCGAGGAGACCCAGTACTTC
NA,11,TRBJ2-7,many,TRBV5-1,CASSLSNEQYF,TGCGCCAGCAGCTTAAGCAACGAGCAGTACTTC
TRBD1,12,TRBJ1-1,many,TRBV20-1,CSAATGNSKAFF,TGCAGTGCTGCGACAGGGAATAGTAAAGCTTTCTTT
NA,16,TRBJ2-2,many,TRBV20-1,CSARDQSGRNTGELFF,TGCAGTGCTAGAGATCAATCAGGGAGGAACACCGGGGAGCTGTTTTTT
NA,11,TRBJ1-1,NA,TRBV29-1,CSVSRAGEAFF,TGCAGCGTTTCCAGGGCGGGTGAAGCTTTCTTT
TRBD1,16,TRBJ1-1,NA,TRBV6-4,CASSPGQTFPGGQAFF,TGTGCCAGCAGTCCGGGACAGACTTTTCCAGGGGGCCAAGCTTTCTTT
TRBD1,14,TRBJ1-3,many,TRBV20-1,CSASADRGGNTIYF,TGCAGTGCTAGTGCGGACAGGGGAGGAAACACCATATATTTT
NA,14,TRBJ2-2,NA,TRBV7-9,CASSVSRKTGELFF,TGTGCCAGCAGCGTCAGCAGGAAAACCGGGGAGCTGTTTTTT
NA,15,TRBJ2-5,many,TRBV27,CASSLSPRTQETQYF,TGTGCCAGCAGTTTATCGCCTCGGACCCAAGAGACCCAGTACTTC
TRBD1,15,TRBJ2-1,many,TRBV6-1,CAISVGQIMSNEQFF,TGTGCCATCTCCGTGGGACAGATAATGAGCAATGAGCAGTTCTTC
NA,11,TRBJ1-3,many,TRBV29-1,CSVGDGNTIYF,TGCAGCGTTGGGGATGGAAACACCATATATTTT
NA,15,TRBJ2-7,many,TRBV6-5,CASSYTGLSSYEQYF,TGTGCCAGCAGTTATACAGGGCTAAGCTCCTACGAGCAGTACTTC